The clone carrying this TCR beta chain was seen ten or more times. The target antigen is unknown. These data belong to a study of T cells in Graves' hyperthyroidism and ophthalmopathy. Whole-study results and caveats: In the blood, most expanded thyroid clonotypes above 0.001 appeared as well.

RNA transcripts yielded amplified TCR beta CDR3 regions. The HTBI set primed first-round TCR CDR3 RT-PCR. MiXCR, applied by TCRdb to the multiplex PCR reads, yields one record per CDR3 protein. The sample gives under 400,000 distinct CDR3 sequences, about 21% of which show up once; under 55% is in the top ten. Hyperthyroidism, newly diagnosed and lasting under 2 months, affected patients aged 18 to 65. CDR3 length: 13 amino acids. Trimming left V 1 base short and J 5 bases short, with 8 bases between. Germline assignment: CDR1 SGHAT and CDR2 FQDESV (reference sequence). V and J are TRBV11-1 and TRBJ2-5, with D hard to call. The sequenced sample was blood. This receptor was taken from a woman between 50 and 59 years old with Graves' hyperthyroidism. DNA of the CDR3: TGTGCCAGCAGCTTAGGGGGATTGGAGACCCAGTACTTC. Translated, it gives CASSLGGLETQYF.